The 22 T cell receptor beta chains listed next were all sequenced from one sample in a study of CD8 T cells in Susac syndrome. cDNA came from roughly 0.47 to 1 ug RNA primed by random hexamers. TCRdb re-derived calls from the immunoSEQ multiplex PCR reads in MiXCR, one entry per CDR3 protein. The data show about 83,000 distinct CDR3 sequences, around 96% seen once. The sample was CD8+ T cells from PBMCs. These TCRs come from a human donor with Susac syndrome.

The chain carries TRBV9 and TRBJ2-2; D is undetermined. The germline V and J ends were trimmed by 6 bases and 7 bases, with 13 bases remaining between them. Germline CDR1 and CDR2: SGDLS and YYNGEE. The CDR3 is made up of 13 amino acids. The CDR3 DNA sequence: TGTGCCAGCAACACGTATTCTAGCGGGGAGCTGTTTTTT. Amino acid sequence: CASNTYSSGELFF.

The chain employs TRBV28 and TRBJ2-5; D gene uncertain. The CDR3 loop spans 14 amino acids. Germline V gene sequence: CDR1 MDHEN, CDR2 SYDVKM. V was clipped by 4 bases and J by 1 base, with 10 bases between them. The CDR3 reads CASSSRMIQETQYF. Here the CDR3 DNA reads TGTGCCAGCAGTTCTCGCATGATCCAAGAGACCCAGTACTTC.

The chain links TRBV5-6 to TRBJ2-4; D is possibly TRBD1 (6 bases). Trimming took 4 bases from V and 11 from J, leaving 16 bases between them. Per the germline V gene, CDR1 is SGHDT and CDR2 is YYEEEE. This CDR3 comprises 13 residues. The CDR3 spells CASSPDRSSFQYF. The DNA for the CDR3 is TGTGCCAGCAGCCCGGACAGATCAAGCTTTCAGTACTTC.

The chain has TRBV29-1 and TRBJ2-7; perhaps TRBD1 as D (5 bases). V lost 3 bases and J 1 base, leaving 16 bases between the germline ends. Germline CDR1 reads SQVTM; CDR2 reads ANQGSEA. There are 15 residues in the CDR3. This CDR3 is CSVDTGDIGSYEQYF. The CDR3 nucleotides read TGCAGCGTTGACACAGGTGACATTGGATCCTACGAGCAGTACTTC.

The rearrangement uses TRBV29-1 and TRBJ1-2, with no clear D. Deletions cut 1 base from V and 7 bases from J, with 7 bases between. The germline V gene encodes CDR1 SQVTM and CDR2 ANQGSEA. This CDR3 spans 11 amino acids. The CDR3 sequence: CSVEARAGYTF. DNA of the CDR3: TGCAGCGTTGAAGCCCGAGCTGGCTACACCTTC. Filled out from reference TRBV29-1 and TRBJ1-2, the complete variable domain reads SAVISQKPSRDICQRGTSLTIQCQVDSQVTMMFWYRQQPGQSLTLIATANQGSEATYESGFVIDKFPISRPNLTFSTLTVSNMSPEDSSIYLCSVEARAGYTFGSGTRLTVV.

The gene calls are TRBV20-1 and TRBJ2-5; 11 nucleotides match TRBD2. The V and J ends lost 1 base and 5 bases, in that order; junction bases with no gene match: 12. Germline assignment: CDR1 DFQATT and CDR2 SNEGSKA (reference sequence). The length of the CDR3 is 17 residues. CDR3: CSARVELAGDRGETQYF. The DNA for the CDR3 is TGCAGTGCTAGAGTCGAACTAGCGGGGGATAGGGGGGAGACCCAGTACTTC.

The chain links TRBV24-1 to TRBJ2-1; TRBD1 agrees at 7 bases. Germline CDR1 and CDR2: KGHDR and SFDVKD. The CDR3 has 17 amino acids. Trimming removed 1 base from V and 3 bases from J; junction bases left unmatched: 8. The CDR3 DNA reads TGTGCCACCAGTGATTTTCGGCCAGGGGGTATCTACAATGAGCAGTTCTTC. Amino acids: CATSDFRPGGIYNEQFF.

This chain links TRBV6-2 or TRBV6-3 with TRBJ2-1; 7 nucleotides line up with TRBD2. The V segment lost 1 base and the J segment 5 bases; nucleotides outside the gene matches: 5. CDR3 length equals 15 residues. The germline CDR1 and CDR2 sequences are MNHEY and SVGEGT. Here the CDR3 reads CASSYWPSGDNEQFF. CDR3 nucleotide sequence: TGTGCCAGCAGTTACTGGCCTAGCGGTGACAATGAGCAGTTCTTC.

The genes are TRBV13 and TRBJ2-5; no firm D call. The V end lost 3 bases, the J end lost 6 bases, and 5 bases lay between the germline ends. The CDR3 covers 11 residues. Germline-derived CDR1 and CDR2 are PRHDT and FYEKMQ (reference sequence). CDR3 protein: CASSFRQTQYF. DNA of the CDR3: TGTGCCAGCAGCTTTCGCCAGACCCAGTACTTC.

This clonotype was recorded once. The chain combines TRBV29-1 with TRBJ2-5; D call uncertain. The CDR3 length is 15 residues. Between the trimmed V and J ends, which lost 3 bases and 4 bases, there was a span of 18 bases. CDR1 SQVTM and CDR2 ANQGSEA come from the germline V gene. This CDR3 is CSVDLGTEVIETQYF. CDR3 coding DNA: TGCAGCGTTGATCTGGGAACCGAGGTGATAGAGACCCAGTACTTC.

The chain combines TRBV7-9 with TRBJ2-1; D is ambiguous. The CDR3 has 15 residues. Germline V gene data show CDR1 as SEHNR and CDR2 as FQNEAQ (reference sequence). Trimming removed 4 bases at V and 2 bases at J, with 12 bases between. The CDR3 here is CASSSPSRPYNEQFF. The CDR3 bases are TGTGCCAGCAGCTCCCCCTCGCGGCCCTACAATGAGCAGTTCTTC. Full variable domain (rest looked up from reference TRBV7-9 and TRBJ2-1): DTGVSQNPRHKITKRGQNVTFRCDPISEHNRLYWYRQTLGQGPEFLTYFQNEAQLEKSRLLSDRFSAERPKGSFSTLEIQRTEQGDSAMYLCASSSPSRPYNEQFFGPGTRLTVL.

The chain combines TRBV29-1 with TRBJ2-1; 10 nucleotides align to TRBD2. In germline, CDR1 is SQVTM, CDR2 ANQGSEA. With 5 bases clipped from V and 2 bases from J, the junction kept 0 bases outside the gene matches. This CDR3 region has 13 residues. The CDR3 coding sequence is TGCAGCGTTACTAGCGGGGCCTACAATGAGCAGTTCTTC. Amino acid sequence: CSVTSGAYNEQFF.

CDR3 amino acids: CASSDPAGVETQYF. CDR3 in DNA: TGTGCCAGCAGCGATCCCGCAGGGGTAGAGACCCAGTACTTC. This sequence joins TRBV6-6 and TRBJ2-5; TRBD1 might be the D (6 bases). The CDR3 totals 14 residues. The V and J ends lost 6 bases and 4 bases respectively, with 15 bases between them. Germline values: CDR1 MNHNY, CDR2 SVGAGI (reference sequence).

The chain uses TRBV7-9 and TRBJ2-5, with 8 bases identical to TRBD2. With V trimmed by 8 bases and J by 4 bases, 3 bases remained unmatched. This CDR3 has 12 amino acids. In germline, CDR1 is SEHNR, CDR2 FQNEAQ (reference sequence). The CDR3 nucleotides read TGTGCCAGCGCAGCGGGAGTAGAGACCCAGTACTTC. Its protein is CASAAGVETQYF.

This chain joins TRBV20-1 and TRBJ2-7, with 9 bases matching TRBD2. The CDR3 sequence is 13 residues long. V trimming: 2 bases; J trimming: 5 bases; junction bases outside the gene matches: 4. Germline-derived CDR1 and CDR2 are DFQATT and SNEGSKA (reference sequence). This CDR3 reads CSARLAGLNEQYV. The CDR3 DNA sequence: TGCAGTGCTAGACTAGCGGGGTTGAACGAGCAGTACGTC.

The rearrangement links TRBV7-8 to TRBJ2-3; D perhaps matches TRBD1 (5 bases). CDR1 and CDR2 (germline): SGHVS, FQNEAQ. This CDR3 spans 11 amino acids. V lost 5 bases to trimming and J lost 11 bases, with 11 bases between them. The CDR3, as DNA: TGTGCCAGCAGCCCAGGGAATGGGCAGTATTTT. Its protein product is CASSPGNGQYF.

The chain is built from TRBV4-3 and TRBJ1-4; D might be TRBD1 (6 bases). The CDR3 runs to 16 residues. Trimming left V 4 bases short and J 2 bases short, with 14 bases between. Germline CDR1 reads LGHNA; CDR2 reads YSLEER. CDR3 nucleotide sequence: TGCGCCAGCAGCCTATATGACAGGAAGACTAATGAAAAACTGTTTTTT. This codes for CASSLYDRKTNEKLFF.

The CDR3 bases are TGTGCCAGCAGGGGGGGCACTGAAGCTTTCTTT. Its protein product is CASRGGTEAFF. The rearrangement uses TRBV7-9 and TRBJ1-1, with a tentative D call TRBD1 (5 bases). Trimming left V 6 bases short and J 4 bases short, with 6 bases between. Germline values: CDR1 SEHNR, CDR2 FQNEAQ (reference sequence). This CDR3 is built from 11 residues.

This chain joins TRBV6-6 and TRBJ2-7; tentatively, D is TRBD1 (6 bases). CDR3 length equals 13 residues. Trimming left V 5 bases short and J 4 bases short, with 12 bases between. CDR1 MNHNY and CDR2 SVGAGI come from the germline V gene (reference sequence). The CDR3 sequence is CASSVTRGYEQYV. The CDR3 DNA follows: TGTGCCAGCAGTGTTACCAGGGGTTACGAGCAGTACGTC.

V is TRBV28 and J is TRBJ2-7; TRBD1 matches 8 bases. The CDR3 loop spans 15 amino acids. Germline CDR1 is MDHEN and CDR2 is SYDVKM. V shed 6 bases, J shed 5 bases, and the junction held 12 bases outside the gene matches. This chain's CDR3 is CASSGQGFAFDEQYF. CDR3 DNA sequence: TGTGCCAGCAGCGGACAGGGTTTTGCTTTCGACGAGCAGTACTTC.

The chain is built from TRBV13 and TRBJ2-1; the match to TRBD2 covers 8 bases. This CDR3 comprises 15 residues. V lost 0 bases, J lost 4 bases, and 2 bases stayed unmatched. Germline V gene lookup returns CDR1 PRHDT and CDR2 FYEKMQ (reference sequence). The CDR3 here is CASSLGLADYNEQFF. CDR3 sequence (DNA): TGTGCCAGCAGCTTAGGACTAGCGGATTACAATGAGCAGTTCTTC.

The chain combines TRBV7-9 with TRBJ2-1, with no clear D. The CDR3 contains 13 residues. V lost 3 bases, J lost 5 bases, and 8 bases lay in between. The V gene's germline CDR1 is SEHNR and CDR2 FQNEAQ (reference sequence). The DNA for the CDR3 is TGTGCCAGCAGCTTTGGACCCAACAATGAGCAGTTCTTC. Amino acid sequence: CASSFGPNNEQFF.